This is a list of T cell receptor beta chains from one sample in a study of T cells after yellow fever vaccination. TCRdb independently ran MiXCR on the 5' RACE reads; one entry per CDR3 protein. The table has about 300,000 distinct CDR3 sequences, under 9% seen once. The source was CD4+ T cells sorted from PBMCs, collected 5 days after the yellow fever booster vaccination. The receptors were gathered from a man younger than 30 who received the YFV17D yellow fever vaccine. The CDR3 runs from the conserved cysteine through the conserved F or W. A D gene is named only where the DNA matches it firmly. The listing skips clone size in some rows; elsewhere it reads once, few, many or a size class.

>TRBJ2-2|TRBV18|NA|few
TGTGCCAGCTCACCGACCGGGACGGACACCGGGGAGCTGTTTTTT
CASSPTGTDTGELFF
>TRBJ2-7|TRBV5-1|NA|many
TGCGCCAGCAGCTTCCAGGGTTTCTACGAGCAGTACTTC
CASSFQGFYEQYF
>TRBJ2-1|TRBV5-1|NA|NA
TGCGCCACGATCGGGGAGTACAATGAGCAGTTCTTC
CATIGEYNEQFF
>TRBJ1-4|TRBV2|NA|NA
TGTGCCAGCACCTCCGACCTTATCGAAAAACTGTTTTTT
CASTSDLIEKLFF
>TRBJ2-1|TRBV4-1|TRBD1|NA
TGCGCCAGCAGCCAGGGGGACGGGACAGGCGGTCCTGGAGAGCAGTTCTTC
CASSQGDGTGGPGEQFF
>TRBJ2-5|TRBV18|NA|few
TGTGCCAGCTCACCACGAAGGGAAGAGACCCAGTACTTC
CASSPRREETQYF
>TRBJ1-2|TRBV5-4|NA|few
TGTGCCAGCAGCTTTCAGACAGGCAAGGTCTACACCTTC
CASSFQTGKVYTF
>TRBJ1-1|TRBV18|NA|few
TGTGCCAGCTCGGCCCCGGGGCGTGAAGCTTTCTTT
CASSAPGREAFF
>TRBJ2-3|TRBV7-8|TRBD2|many
TGTGCCAGCAGCTTATTCCTTAGCGGGGGGGTCGCAGATACGCAGTATTTT
CASSLFLSGGVADTQYF
>TRBJ2-5|TRBV5-4|TRBD2|few
TGTGCCAGCAGCTTTAGCGGGGCGAAAGAGACCCAGTACTTC
CASSFSGAKETQYF
>TRBJ2-5|TRBV7-8|NA|NA
TGTGCCAGCAGCTACGACAGAGTGGAGACCCAGTACTTC
CASSYDRVETQYF
>TRBJ1-1|TRBV29-1|NA|NA
TGCAGCGTGACCTCCGCCCCGGACACTGAAGCTTTCTTT
CSVTSAPDTEAFF
>TRBJ1-2|TRBV29-1|NA|few
TGCAGCGTTGAAGGGGGGGACTATGGCTACACCTTC
CSVEGGDYGYTF
>TRBJ2-5|TRBV4-3|TRBD2|few
TGCGCCAGCAGCATGCGGGGGACCCCAGGGACCCAGTACTTC
CASSMRGTPGTQYF
>TRBJ1-6|TRBV4-1|NA|few
TGCGCCAGCAGCCAAGCTTTGACAGCTAGGCGAAAAGGCTCACCCCTCCACTTT
CASSQALTARRKGSPLHF
>TRBJ2-5|TRBV5-6|TRBD1|few
TGTGCCAGCAGCTCATACAGGGGGCAAGAGACCCAGTACTTC
CASSSYRGQETQYF
>TRBJ2-5|TRBV5-1|NA|NA
TGCGCCAGCCGCCGGATGGGGGACACTCAAGAGACCCAGTACTTC
CASRRMGDTQETQYF
>TRBJ2-5|TRBV6-2/TRBV6-3|TRBD1|few
TGTGCCAGCAGTTACTCTGCAGGGGGAGAGACCCAGTACTTC
CASSYSAGGETQYF
>TRBJ2-3|TRBV7-2|TRBD1|few
TGTGCCAGCAGCATAAGACAGGGTATGGGTTATACAGATACGCAGTATTTT
CASSIRQGMGYTDTQYF
>TRBJ2-7|TRBV5-1|NA|few
TGCGCCAGCAGGCTCGGCGCAGGGTGGGACTACGAGCAGTACTTC
CASRLGAGWDYEQYF
>TRBJ2-5|TRBV5-5|NA|NA
TGTGCCAGCAGCTTGGCCAGCAGTAAAGAGACCCAGTACTTC
CASSLASSKETQYF
>TRBJ2-7|TRBV6-6|NA|many
TGTGCCAGCAGTATCGCTACGCAAACTTACGAGCAGTACTTC
CASSIATQTYEQYF
>TRBJ1-5|TRBV5-1|NA|few
TGCGCCAGCAGCCCCGGAGTGGCCCATAGCAATCAGCCCCAGCATTTT
CASSPGVAHSNQPQHF
>TRBJ2-1|TRBV7-2|NA|NA
TGTGCCAGCAGCTTAGCGACAGGGAGGTACAATGAGCAGTTCTTC
CASSLATGRYNEQFF
>TRBJ1-2|TRBV20-1|NA|NA
TGCAGTGCTAGTGGGCGGATCTATGGCTACACCTTC
CSASGRIYGYTF
>TRBJ1-1|TRBV20-1|NA|NA
TGCAGTGCTAGCTCCCGGGGCACTGAAGCTTTCTTT
CSASSRGTEAFF
>TRBJ2-1|TRBV2|TRBD1|few
TGTGCCAGCAAGTCTGACAGGGTAATCTACAATGAGCAGTTCTTC
CASKSDRVIYNEQFF
>TRBJ1-5|TRBV5-5|NA|few
TGTGCCAGCAGCTTGGGGACAGTTTATCAGCCCCAGCATTTT
CASSLGTVYQPQHF
>TRBJ1-5|TRBV7-9|TRBD1|many
TGTGCCAGCGCAAGAGATCGACAGGGATACGACCCCCAGCATTTT
CASARDRQGYDPQHF
>TRBJ1-1|TRBV18|NA|NA
TGTGCCAGCTCAACCAGTTGGGTGAACACTGAAGCTTTCTTT
CASSTSWVNTEAFF
>TRBJ1-6|TRBV4-3|NA|many
TGCGCCAGCAGCCAAGCCCGAACCGTGAATTCACCCCTCCACTTT
CASSQARTVNSPLHF
>TRBJ1-5|TRBV15|NA|few
TGTGCCACCAGCAGCTACAATCAGCCCCAGCATTTT
CATSSYNQPQHF
>TRBJ1-4|TRBV10-3|TRBD1|NA
TGTGCCATCAGTGAGTCGAGTCGTACGGGACAGAATGAAAAACTGTTTTTT
CAISESSRTGQNEKLFF
>TRBJ2-5|TRBV7-3|TRBD2|NA
TGTGCCAGCAGCTCCGTAGCGGGGAACCAAGAGACCCAGTACTTC
CASSSVAGNQETQYF
>TRBJ2-7|TRBV10-3|NA|many
TGTGCCTCGAAGGGGGGGGAATACGAGCAGTACTTC
CASKGGEYEQYF
>TRBJ2-5|TRBV6-6|TRBD2|few
TGTGCCAGCAGTTACTCCCACGGGACTAGCGGGGGCCTGGAGACCCAGTACTTC
CASSYSHGTSGGLETQYF
>TRBJ2-3|TRBV29-1|NA|NA
TGCAGCGCGGGACACACAGATACGCAGTATTTT
CSAGHTDTQYF
>TRBJ1-2|TRBV12-3/TRBV12-4|TRBD1|NA
TGTGCCAGCAGTTTCCGGACAGGGGCGTATGGCTACACCTTC
CASSFRTGAYGYTF
>TRBJ1-2|TRBV18|TRBD1|NA
TGTGCCAGCTCACTACGGACAGGGGACCAAACTAACTATGGCTACACCTTC
CASSLRTGDQTNYGYTF
>TRBJ1-5|TRBV20-1|NA|NA
TGCAGTGCTTTCAGTAGCAATCAGCCCCAGCATTTT
CSAFSSNQPQHF
>TRBJ1-1|TRBV19|TRBD1|few
TGTGCCAGTAGTATCCCCAGGGGGCATACTGAAGCTTTCTTT
CASSIPRGHTEAFF